This T cell receptor beta chain emerged from a study of T-cell reconstitution after alpha-beta-depleted transplantation in children. Study conclusions and caveats: Among T cells one year after transplant, newly produced cells accounted for most counts and diversity. Day-60 TCRbeta diversity that was high in some patients was derived from surviving recipient T cells and thymic progenitors.

For this clonotype: Its antigen is currently unknown.

V was pared by 7 bases and J by 0 bases, with 15 bases between. The CDR3 contains 16 residues. Germline V gene sequence: CDR1 SNHLY, CDR2 FYNNEI. Unique molecular identifiers were incorporated when the TCRbeta library was constructed. TCRdb independently ran MiXCR on the PCR reads; one entry per CDR3 protein. The data show hundreds of thousands of distinct CDR3 sequences, with 6% to 10% seen just once and 8.5% to 9.5% held by the top ten. The origin of this receptor is a female patient aged 2-15 years who had a stem cell transplant for Fanconi anemia, so the T cells may come from the graft donor. The chain links TRBV2 to TRBJ2-2; possibly TRBD1 for D (6 bases). The sequenced sample was peripheral blood, obtained 360 days after TCRalphabeta/CD19-depleted stem cell transplant. The CDR3 region is CASTPGHPANTGELFF. Here the CDR3 DNA reads TGTGCCAGCACCCCGGGACACCCTGCGAACACCGGGGAGCTGTTTTTT.